This TCR beta chain derives from a study of blood T cell repertoires in COVID-19. As for the study in general: PBMCs, B-cell-depleted T cells, or T cells were the source of the cDNA or gDNA that made up the material.

In the original processing: The authors estimated nucleated cell counts from reference gene primer amplification. Only in-frame clones appear in the TCRdb table, and some are missing; sequencing was by immunoSEQ multiplex PCR. The V and J calls and clone size come from that table; D and trimming were worked out from the DNA. Of around 250,000 clones listed, under 90% are singletons. Two negative PCRs, clearance, or symptom resolution characterized the recovered Cohort 3 donors. There are 13 residues in the CDR3. J was trimmed by 6 bases and V by 9 bases; bases with no gene match: 4. Material: PBMCs or T cells enriched from blood (not recorded which). The TCR sequence derives from a man between 18 and 29 years old who had recovered from COVID-19. The rearrangement joins TRBV12-3 or TRBV12-4 to TRBJ2-2; 10 bases line up with TRBD1. The CDR3 DNA sequence: TGTGCCAGTGGACAGGGGGGTCCCGGGGAGCTGTTTTTT. It codes for CASGQGGPGELFF.